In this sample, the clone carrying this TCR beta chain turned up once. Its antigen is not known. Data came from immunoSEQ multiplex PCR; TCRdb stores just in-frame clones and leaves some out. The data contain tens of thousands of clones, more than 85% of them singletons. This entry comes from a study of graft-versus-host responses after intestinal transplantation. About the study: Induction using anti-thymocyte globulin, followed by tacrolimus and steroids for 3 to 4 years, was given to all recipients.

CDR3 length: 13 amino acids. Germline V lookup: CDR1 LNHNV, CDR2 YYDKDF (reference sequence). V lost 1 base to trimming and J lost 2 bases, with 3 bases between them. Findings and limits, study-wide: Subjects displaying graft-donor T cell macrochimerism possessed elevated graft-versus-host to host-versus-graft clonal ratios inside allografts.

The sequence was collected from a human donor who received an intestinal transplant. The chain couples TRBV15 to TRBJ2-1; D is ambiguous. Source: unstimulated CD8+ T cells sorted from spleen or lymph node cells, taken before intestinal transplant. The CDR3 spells CATSRVAYNEQFF. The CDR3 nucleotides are TGTGCCACCAGCAGAGTAGCCTACAATGAGCAGTTCTTC.